This T cell receptor (beta chain) stems from a study of identifying expanded T cells in peripheral blood. Remarks on this clone: Its antigen is unknown.

Profiled with immunoSEQ multiplex PCR; TCRdb holds only in-frame clones, not every one. This sample has 55,000 to 80,000 clones, with about 83% found just once. Collection occurred without any documented infections or immune events in donors. The V gene end was trimmed by 4 bases and the J gene end by 4 bases; junction bases not matched to a gene: 3. The CDR3 length is 15 residues. CDR1 and CDR2 from the germline V gene are MNHEY and SMNVEV (reference sequence). Findings of the study overall: About 1.2 clones differed between technical replicates, versus about 17 and 20 over time. Across healthy donors, higher total template counts meant significantly greater approximately 2-week count variance.

The rearrangement uses TRBV27 and TRBJ2-1; 11 positions agree with TRBD2. The sequenced sample was blood. The TCR was taken from a person aged 18 to 70 in good health. The CDR3 region has the DNA TGTGCCAGCAGTTCCGTAGCGGGAGGGTACAATGAGCAGTTCTTC. It codes for CASSSVAGGYNEQFF.